The T cell receptor (beta chain) described here comes from a study of cytomegalovirus exposure and HLA in healthy donors. The V gene's germline CDR1 is MGHRA and CDR2 YSYEKL. V was clipped by 4 bases and J by 5 bases; unmatched bases: 4. The CDR3 is 13 residues long. Primers: 60 Vbeta forward and 13 Jbeta reverse. TCRdb's table, derived via immunoSEQ multiplex PCR, lists solely in-frame clones and lacks some. This table lists about 140,000 clones. Nominal health characterized the donors when sampled, though unrecorded immune exposures were likely. Findings of the study overall: An assumption of roughly uniform sequencing depth across donors underlay the presence/absence analyses.

On this clone: Its antigen is currently unknown.

The V call is TRBV4-1, the J call TRBJ2-5; 7 bases align to TRBD1. This clonotype was sampled from a woman aged 18 to 35 in good health and CMV-seronegative. The sample comprised PBMCs. Here the CDR3 DNA reads TGCGCCAGCAGCCCGACAGGGCCGGAGACCCAGTACTTC. It encodes CASSPTGPETQYF.